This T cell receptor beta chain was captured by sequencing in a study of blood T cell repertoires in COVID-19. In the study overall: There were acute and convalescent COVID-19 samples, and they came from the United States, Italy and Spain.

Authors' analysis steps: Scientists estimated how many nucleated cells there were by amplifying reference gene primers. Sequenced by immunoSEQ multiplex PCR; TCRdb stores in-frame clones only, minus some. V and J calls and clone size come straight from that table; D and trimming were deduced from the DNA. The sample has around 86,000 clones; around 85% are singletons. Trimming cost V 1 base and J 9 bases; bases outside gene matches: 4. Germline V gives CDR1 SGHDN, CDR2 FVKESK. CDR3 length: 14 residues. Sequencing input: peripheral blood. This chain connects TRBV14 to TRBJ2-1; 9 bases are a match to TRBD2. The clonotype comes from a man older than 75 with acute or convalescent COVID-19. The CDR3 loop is CASSQVAGVVEQFF. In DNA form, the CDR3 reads TGTGCCAGCAGCCAAGTAGCGGGAGTTGTTGAGCAGTTCTTC.